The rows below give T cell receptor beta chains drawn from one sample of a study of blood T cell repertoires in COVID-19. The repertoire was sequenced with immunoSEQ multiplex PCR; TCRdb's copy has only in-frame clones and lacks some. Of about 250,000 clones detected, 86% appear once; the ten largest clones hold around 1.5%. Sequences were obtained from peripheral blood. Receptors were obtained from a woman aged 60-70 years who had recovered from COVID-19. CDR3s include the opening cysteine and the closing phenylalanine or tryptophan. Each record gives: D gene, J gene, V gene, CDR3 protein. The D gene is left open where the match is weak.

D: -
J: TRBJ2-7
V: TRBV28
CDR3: CASSLVSTAGYEQYF

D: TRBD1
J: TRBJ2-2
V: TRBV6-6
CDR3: CASYRGRGYGELFF

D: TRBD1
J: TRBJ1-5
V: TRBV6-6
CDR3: CASSYGDRVQPQHF

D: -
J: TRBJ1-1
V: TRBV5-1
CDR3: CASSLVAGDTEAFF

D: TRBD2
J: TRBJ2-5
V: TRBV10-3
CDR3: CAISESWLAGGPETQYF

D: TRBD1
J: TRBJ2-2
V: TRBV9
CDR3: CASSGTGGISPWELFF

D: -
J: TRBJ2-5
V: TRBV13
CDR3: CASSGVTQETQYF

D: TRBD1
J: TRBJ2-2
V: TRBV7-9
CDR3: CASSLIGTVHGELFF

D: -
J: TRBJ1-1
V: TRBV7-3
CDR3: CASSLDVAREAFF

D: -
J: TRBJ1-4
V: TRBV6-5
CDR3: CASSSTPGGEKLFF

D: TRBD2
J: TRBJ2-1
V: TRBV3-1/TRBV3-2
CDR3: CASSLIWTSGYNEQFF

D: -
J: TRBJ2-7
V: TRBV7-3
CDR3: CASSDTGYEQYF

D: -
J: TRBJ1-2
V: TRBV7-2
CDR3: CASSLGQGFGYTF

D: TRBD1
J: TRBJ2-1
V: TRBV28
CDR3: CASSLFPQGALQYNEQFF

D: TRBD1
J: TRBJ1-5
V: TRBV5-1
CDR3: CASSLRGQGADQPQHF

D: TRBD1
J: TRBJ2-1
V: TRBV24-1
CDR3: CATSDPGQGAIDEQFF

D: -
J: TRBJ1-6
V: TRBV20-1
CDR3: CSASSPGSSYNSPLHF

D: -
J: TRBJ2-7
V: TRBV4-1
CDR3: CASSQVRGRDEQYF

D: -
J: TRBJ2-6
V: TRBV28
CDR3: CASSLAGALSGANVLTF

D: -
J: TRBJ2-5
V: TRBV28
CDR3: CASSLYPGQGQETQYF

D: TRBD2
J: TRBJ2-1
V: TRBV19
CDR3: CASSETGGSYNEQFF

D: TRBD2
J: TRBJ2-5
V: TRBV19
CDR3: CASRGGRETQYF

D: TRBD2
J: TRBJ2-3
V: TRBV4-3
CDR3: CASSQDASGGPDTQYF

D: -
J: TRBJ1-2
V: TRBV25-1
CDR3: CASRGAGRYNYGYTF

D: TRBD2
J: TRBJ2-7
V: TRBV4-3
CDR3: CASSQGIAGGLYEQYF

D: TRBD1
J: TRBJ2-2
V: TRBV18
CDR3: CASSPGTGHNTGELFF

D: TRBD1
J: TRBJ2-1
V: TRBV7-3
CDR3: CASSRTQGAMRFF

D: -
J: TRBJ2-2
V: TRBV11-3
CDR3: CASRDTGSAGELFF